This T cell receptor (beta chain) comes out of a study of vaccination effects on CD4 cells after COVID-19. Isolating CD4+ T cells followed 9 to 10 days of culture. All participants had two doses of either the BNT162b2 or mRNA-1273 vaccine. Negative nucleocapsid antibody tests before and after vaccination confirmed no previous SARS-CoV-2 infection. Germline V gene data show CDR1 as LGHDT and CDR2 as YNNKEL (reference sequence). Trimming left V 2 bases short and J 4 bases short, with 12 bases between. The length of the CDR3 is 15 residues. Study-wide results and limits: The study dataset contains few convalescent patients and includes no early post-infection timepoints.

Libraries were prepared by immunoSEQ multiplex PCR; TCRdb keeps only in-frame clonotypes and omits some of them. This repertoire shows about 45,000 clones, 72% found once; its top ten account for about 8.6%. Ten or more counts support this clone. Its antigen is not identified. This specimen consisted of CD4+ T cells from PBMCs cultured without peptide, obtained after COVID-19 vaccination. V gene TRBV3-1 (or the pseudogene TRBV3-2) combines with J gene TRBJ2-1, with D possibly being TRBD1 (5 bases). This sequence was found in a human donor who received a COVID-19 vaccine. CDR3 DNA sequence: TGTGCCAGCAGCCAACAGGGTATAGGATACAATGAGCAGTTCTTC. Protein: CASSQQGIGYNEQFF.